The clone carrying this T cell receptor beta chain was picked up a small number of times. The entry originates in a study of beta chain features in type 1 diabetes. Expressed TCRB transcripts were sequenced because the entire RNA isolate underwent reverse transcription. Some clones are missing from TCRdb's copy, which holds only in-frame ones; the method was immunoSEQ multiplex PCR. The table lists over 300,000 clones, less than 9.5% of them singletons. Sequencing was done on a sample of central memory CD4+ T cells from blood. The source is a woman in her late teens or twenties in good health.

The CDR3 bases are TGCGCCAGCAGCTTGCAGGGGTTCTCCTACGAGCAGTACTTC. It specifies CASSLQGFSYEQYF. V is TRBV5-1 and J is TRBJ2-7; the D gene is possibly TRBD1 (6 bases). The germline V gene encodes CDR1 SGHRS and CDR2 YFSETQ. V lost 1 base, J lost 0 bases, and 8 bases lay in between. The CDR3 runs 14 residues.